A selection of T cell receptor beta chains follows, all from one sample in a study of CD8 T cells in ankylosing spondylitis. From the 5' RACE reads, TCRdb called clonotypes with MiXCR, one entry per CDR3 protein. The sample lists some 130,000 distinct CDR3 sequences, roughly 9% seen once, with 3.3% in the top ten. Sequenced material: blood, either unsorted or a sorted T cell fraction (not recorded which). These receptors were taken from a male donor with ankylosing spondylitis or in good health (not recorded which). Each CDR3 is given with its conserved first and last residue. The order of the fields is D gene, clone size, V gene, J gene, CDR3 DNA, CDR3 protein. D genes are given only for firm matches. A clone size is listed for some rows: how often the clone was seen (once, few, many), or a class if it is expanded.

>TRBD1|few|TRBV11-2|TRBJ1-2
TGTGCCAGCAGCTTGACCAGGACAGGGGATGGCTACACCTTC
CASSLTRTGDGYTF
>-|many|TRBV12-3/TRBV12-4|TRBJ2-6
TGTGCCAGCAGTTTAAGGTCTACGTTAAGCTCTGGGGCCAACGTCCTGACTTTC
CASSLRSTLSSGANVLTF
>-|many|TRBV10-3|TRBJ2-7
TGTGCCATCAGTGAGTCGCAGGGGACCTACGAGCAGTACTTC
CAISESQGTYEQYF
>-|many|TRBV14|TRBJ2-1
TGTGCCAGCAGCCAAGTTGCGGCCTCGGGAAATGAGCAGTTCTTC
CASSQVAASGNEQFF
>-|-|TRBV6-5|TRBJ2-7
TGTGCCAGCAGGCGGTTGGACTACGAGCAGTACTTC
CASRRLDYEQYF
>-|-|TRBV5-1|TRBJ2-6
TGCGCCAGCAGCTCTTGGACTGGGGCCAACGTCCTGACTTTC
CASSSWTGANVLTF
>TRBD2|many|TRBV7-2|TRBJ2-7
TGTGCCAGCAGCTCGAGTCGGACTAGCGGGGCCTACGAGCAGTACTTC
CASSSSRTSGAYEQYF
>-|few|TRBV4-1|TRBJ2-7
TGCGCCAGCAGCCCCGAGGGGGTCTACGAGCAGTACTTC
CASSPEGVYEQYF
>-|many|TRBV18|TRBJ1-2
TGTGCCAGCTCACCACCGGCAGGGGCCAACTATGGCTACACCTTC
CASSPPAGANYGYTF
>-|-|TRBV7-9|TRBJ2-7
TGTGCCAGCAGCTTTTCCGTGGGTGAGCAGTACTTC
CASSFSVGEQYF
>-|-|TRBV7-9|TRBJ2-5
TGTGCCAGCAGCTTGCAGGGGAGAGGGGAGACCCAGTACTTC
CASSLQGRGETQYF
>-|-|TRBV5-1|TRBJ2-2
TGCGCCAGCAGCCCAGGGGTCAGGGGCCGTACCGGGGAGCTGTTTTTT
CASSPGVRGRTGELFF
>TRBD1|-|TRBV30|TRBJ2-1
TGTGCCTGGAACCGGGACAGGGCCTACAATGAGCAGTTCTTC
CAWNRDRAYNEQFF
>TRBD1|once|TRBV29-1|TRBJ1-1
TGCAGCGCCCAAGGACAGGGGGCTTTCTTT
CSAQGQGAFF
>TRBD2|few|TRBV7-2|TRBJ2-2
TGTGCCAGCAGCGCCGGGCTAGCGGCGAACACCGGGGAGCTGTTTTTT
CASSAGLAANTGELFF
>TRBD2|many|TRBV11-1|TRBJ2-7
TGTGCCAGCAGCTTACCCCGGACTAGCGGGGACTATAGCTCCTACGAGCAGTACTTC
CASSLPRTSGDYSSYEQYF
>-|many|TRBV11-2|TRBJ2-3
TGTGCCAGCAGCTTAAACACCGGAGATACGCAGTATTTT
CASSLNTGDTQYF
>TRBD2|-|TRBV28|TRBJ2-1
TGTGCCACCATCCTAGCGGGAGGCGCGGTTTACAATGAGCAGTTCTTC
CATILAGGAVYNEQFF
>-|many|TRBV6-1|TRBJ2-1
TGTGCCAGCACGGGTAGGTCACCTTCCAATGAGCAGTTCTTC
CASTGRSPSNEQFF
>-|few|TRBV2|TRBJ1-5
TGTGCCAGCAGTGAAACGGGTTTGAATCAGCCCCAGCATTTT
CASSETGLNQPQHF
>-|many|TRBV12-3/TRBV12-4|TRBJ2-1
TGTGCCAGCAGTTTAGCGCCCCCCTACAATGAGCAGTTCTTC
CASSLAPPYNEQFF
>-|few|TRBV3-1|TRBJ1-1
TGTGCCAGCAGCCAAGATGTATGGAACACTGAAGCTTTCTTT
CASSQDVWNTEAFF